Presented here are 26 T cell receptor beta chains from one specimen sequenced in a study of T cell responses to AZD1222 COVID-19 vaccine. Measured with immunoSEQ multiplex PCR; TCRdb has only the in-frame clones, and not every one. This sample has approximately 130,000 clones, with 75% to 90% found just once. The starting material was peripheral blood, obtained on day 0 of AZD1222 vaccination. Receptors originate from an adult in good health.

This sequence joins TRBV6-1 and TRBJ2-7; D gene unclear. The CDR3 has 13 residues. V was cut by 1 base and J by 6 bases, with 10 bases left in between. CDR1 and CDR2 from the germline V gene are MNHNS and SASEGT. In DNA, the CDR3 is TGTGCCAGCAGTGAAGGTGGTCAGCTCGAGCAGTACTTC. Encoded protein: CASSEGGQLEQYF.

The chain recombines TRBV6-1 with TRBJ1-5; tentatively, D is TRBD1 (5 bases). With 2 bases removed from V and 6 bases from J, the gap between germline ends came to 17 bases. Germline CDR1 is MNHNS and CDR2 is SASEGT. The CDR3 covers 16 residues. CDR3 protein: CASSERGGGDSQPQHF. CDR3 coding DNA: TGTGCCAGCAGTGAAAGGGGAGGAGGGGATAGTCAGCCCCAGCATTTT.

This rearrangement joins TRBV19 to TRBJ2-1, with D perhaps assigned TRBD1 or TRBD2 (6 bases each). Trimming stripped 5 bases from V and 8 bases from J, with 16 bases between. The CDR3 is made up of 14 amino acids. Germline CDR1 reads LNHDA; CDR2 reads SQIVND (reference sequence). This CDR3 is CASSPPGAGHEQFF. CDR3 coding DNA: TGTGCCAGTAGTCCCCCGGGGGCAGGTCATGAGCAGTTCTTC.

The table lists this clone with a few counts. The chain links TRBV11-3 to TRBJ2-1; 8 bases agree with TRBD2. This CDR3 is built from 15 residues. J was trimmed by 1 base and V by 5 bases; bases with no gene match: 4. Germline-derived CDR1 and CDR2 are SGHNT and YENEEA. The CDR3 DNA reads as TGTGCCAGCAGCCCCGGGACTAGTTCCTACAATGAGCAGTTCTTC. As protein: CASSPGTSSYNEQFF.

The V gene is TRBV27, the J gene TRBJ1-4; TRBD1 aligns across 9 bases. CDR1 is MNHEY and CDR2 is SMNVEV in the germline V gene (reference sequence). V shed 7 bases, J shed 8 bases, and the junction held 11 bases outside the gene matches. The CDR3 runs 15 residues. The DNA for the CDR3 is TGTGCCAGCACCCCCGGGGGACAGGGCGCGGAAAAACTGTTTTTT. This translates into CASTPGGQGAEKLFF.

A few counts support this clone. V gene TRBV19 combines with J gene TRBJ1-2; D is possibly TRBD1 (5 bases). Germline V gives CDR1 LNHDA, CDR2 SQIVND (reference sequence). This CDR3 has 13 residues. Trimming stripped 5 bases from V and 1 base from J, with 8 bases between. The CDR3 nucleotides are TGTGCCAGTAGTGTGACAGTTAACTATGGCTACACCTTC. It encodes CASSVTVNYGYTF.

V usage is TRBV5-1 and J usage is TRBJ1-6; possible D gene TRBD1, 5 bases. V lost 3 bases and J 10 bases, leaving 20 bases between the germline ends. Germline V gene data show CDR1 as SGHRS and CDR2 as YFSETQ. This CDR3 contains 16 residues. The CDR3 bases are TGCGCCAGCAGCTCAAGGTACGGGGGTCAAGGCTCACCCCTCCACTTT. Its translation is CASSSRYGGQGSPLHF.

V usage is TRBV6-2 or TRBV6-3 and J usage is TRBJ1-6; D ambiguous. This CDR3 region has 14 residues. V lost 2 bases to trimming and J lost 6 bases, with 8 bases between them. Germline CDR1 MNHEY, CDR2 SVGEGT. In nucleotides, the CDR3 is TGTGCCAGCAGTTACGTCCAGGTTAATTCACCCCTCCACTTT. Encoded protein: CASSYVQVNSPLHF.

The chain employs TRBV28 and TRBJ2-7, with 8 bases aligning to TRBD2. This CDR3 contains 17 residues. With 2 bases clipped from V and 1 base from J, the junction kept 10 bases outside the gene matches. The germline V gene encodes CDR1 MDHEN and CDR2 SYDVKM. The CDR3 nucleotides are TGTGCCAGCAGTTTACCCCCCGGGAGCGGGGGTTCCTACGAGCAGTACTTC. This gives the protein CASSLPPGSGGSYEQYF.

This clone was counted only a few times. This chain uses TRBV7-9 with TRBJ1-1, with D perhaps matching TRBD1 (5 bases). The CDR3 spans 15 residues. Germline V gene lookup returns CDR1 SEHNR and CDR2 FQNEAQ (reference sequence). Trimming stripped 1 base from V and 1 base from J, with 10 bases between. The CDR3 region is CASSLVGRSNTEAFF. For the CDR3, the DNA is TGTGCCAGCAGCTTAGTGGGACGATCGAACACTGAAGCTTTCTTT.

There are a few counts of this clone. The rearrangement joins TRBV7-8 to TRBJ1-5; unclear D gene. Germline-derived CDR1 and CDR2 are SGHVS and FQNEAQ. This CDR3 has 13 residues. Trimming pared 5 bases from V and 4 bases from J, leaving 9 bases between. For the CDR3, the DNA is TGTGCCAGCAGCCGGTTTGGGAATCAGCCCCAGCATTTT. Amino acid sequence: CASSRFGNQPQHF.

The rearrangement joins TRBV30 to TRBJ2-3; D is unresolved. Germline assignment: CDR1 GTSNPN and CDR2 SVGIG (reference sequence). The CDR3 spans 12 residues. V gave up 2 bases and J gave up 6 bases, with 9 bases separating them. CDR3: CAWSPLRDTQYF. In DNA form, the CDR3 reads TGTGCCTGGAGTCCCCTCCGGGATACGCAGTATTTT.

The chain recombines TRBV30 with TRBJ1-5; TRBD1 agrees at 8 bases. Germline-derived CDR1 and CDR2 are GTSNPN and SVGIG (reference sequence). This CDR3 has 16 amino acids. V shed 2 bases and J 3 bases; nucleotides not matched to a gene: 9. The CDR3 loop is CAWSTQDRVDNQPQHF. CDR3 coding DNA: TGTGCCTGGAGTACCCAGGACAGGGTGGACAATCAGCCCCAGCATTTT.

The CDR3 region has the DNA TGTGCCAGCAGGGGGACTAGCTCCTACGAGCAGTACTTC. This encodes CASRGTSSYEQYF. The V and J genes are TRBV3-1 (or the pseudogene TRBV3-2) and TRBJ2-7; TRBD2 aligns across 8 bases. The CDR3 has 13 residues. Germline lookup yields CDR1 LGHDT and CDR2 YNNKEL (reference sequence). The J segment lost 0 bases and the V segment lost 6 bases, leaving 1 base of the junction unmatched.

CDR3 in DNA: TGTGCCAGCAGTTCTCCTCCTGAAGCTTTCTTT. Protein sequence: CASSSPPEAFF. The V and J genes are TRBV28 and TRBJ1-1, with D hard to call. Deletions cut 4 bases from V and 6 bases from J, with 6 bases between. This CDR3 spans 11 amino acids. CDR1 and CDR2 (germline): MDHEN, SYDVKM.

The genes are TRBV28 and TRBJ1-5; TRBD1 is a possible D gene (5 bases). V was cut by 6 bases and J by 3 bases, with 18 bases left in between. Germline V gene data show CDR1 as MDHEN and CDR2 as SYDVKM. CDR3 size: 16 residues. CDR3 nucleotides: TGTGCCAGCAGACTCTGGGCAGGGCCCACCAATCAGCCCCAGCATTTT. Amino acids: CASRLWAGPTNQPQHF.

J is TRBJ1-2 and V is TRBV3-1 (or the pseudogene TRBV3-2); TRBD1 aligns across 10 bases. V trimming: 0 bases; J trimming: 4 bases; junction bases outside the gene matches: 5. Germline V CDR1 and CDR2: LGHDT, YNNKEL (reference sequence). This CDR3 region has 16 residues. The CDR3 sequence: CASSQELGQGTYGYTF. CDR3 sequence (DNA): TGTGCCAGCAGCCAAGAGTTGGGACAGGGGACCTATGGCTACACCTTC.

The CDR3 DNA reads as TGTGCCAGCAGCTTGACCAGACCTATGGCGGGCCGGAACACAGATACGCAGTATTTT. Residues: CASSLTRPMAGRNTDTQYF. This chain links TRBV7-2 with TRBJ2-3; D perhaps matches TRBD2 (5 bases). The CDR3 is made up of 19 amino acids. Trimming shortened V by 3 bases and J by 2 bases, and 24 bases separated the two germline ends. Germline assignment: CDR1 SGHTA and CDR2 FQGNSA.

The chain recombines TRBV24-1 with TRBJ2-1; TRBD2 agrees at 8 bases. With V trimmed by 5 bases and J by 8 bases, 13 bases remained unmatched. This CDR3 has 16 amino acids. CDR1 and CDR2 from the germline V gene are KGHDR and SFDVKD. The CDR3 nucleotides read TGTGCCACCAGTGGCCTACTAGATCGGGGGGGTTATGAGCAGTTCTTC. This gives the protein CATSGLLDRGGYEQFF.

The V and J genes are TRBV3-1 (or the pseudogene TRBV3-2) and TRBJ1-3, with unresolved D. V was clipped by 0 bases and J by 4 bases, with 4 bases between them. Germline CDR1 is LGHDT and CDR2 is YNNKEL (reference sequence). The CDR3 loop spans 13 amino acids. This CDR3 is CASSQEGGNTIYF. The DNA for the CDR3 is TGTGCCAGCAGCCAAGAAGGAGGAAACACCATATATTTT.

The gene calls are TRBV5-1 and TRBJ1-1; 9 bases line up with TRBD1. Germline V gene lookup returns CDR1 SGHRS and CDR2 YFSETQ. The CDR3 runs to 15 residues. V was clipped by 3 bases and J by 6 bases; unmatched bases: 9. CDR3: CASSSQGTGGPEAFF. DNA of the CDR3: TGCGCCAGCAGCTCACAGGGAACAGGGGGCCCTGAAGCTTTCTTT.

The rearrangement links TRBV19 to TRBJ2-7; a possible D gene is TRBD1 (6 bases). CDR3 size: 14 residues. The V gene's germline CDR1 is LNHDA and CDR2 SQIVND (reference sequence). Trimming took off 5 bases at V and 2 bases at J, with 13 bases between the two ends. The CDR3 bases are TGTGCCAGTAGTTCAGGGGTGGGGACCTACGAGCAGTACTTC. It translates to CASSSGVGTYEQYF.

The DNA of the CDR3 is TGTGCCAGCAGCCCGGGACAGGGCGACACAGATACGCAGTATTTT. It codes for CASSPGQGDTDTQYF. The chain combines TRBV3-1 (or the pseudogene TRBV3-2) with TRBJ2-3; 9 nucleotides match TRBD1. Germline V gene sequence: CDR1 LGHDT, CDR2 YNNKEL (reference sequence). CDR3 length: 15 amino acids. The V segment lost 4 bases and the J segment 2 bases; nucleotides outside the gene matches: 4.

The V and J genes are TRBV13 and TRBJ2-3; D could derive from TRBD1 or TRBD2 (6 bases each). The CDR3 has 14 amino acids. The germline V gene encodes CDR1 PRHDT and CDR2 FYEKMQ (reference sequence). The V end was cut by 3 bases, the J end by 0 bases, with 7 bases between. The DNA of the CDR3 is TGTGCCAGCAGCTTGGGGGGCAGCACAGATACGCAGTATTTT. This translates into CASSLGGSTDTQYF.

This sequence joins TRBV12-3 or TRBV12-4 and TRBJ1-1, with unresolved D. The CDR3 totals 12 residues. Trimming left V 8 bases short and J 1 base short, with 8 bases between. The CDR3 DNA is TGTGCCAGCGGACGCTGGAACACTGAAGCTTTCTTT. Its translation is CASGRWNTEAFF.

V gene TRBV7-2 combines with J gene TRBJ2-7, with 8 nucleotides matching TRBD1. The CDR3 consists of 16 residues. Germline V gene lookup returns CDR1 SGHTA and CDR2 FQGNSA. Trimming cost V 3 bases and J 5 bases; bases outside gene matches: 12. The DNA for the CDR3 is TGTGCCAGCAGCTTCCAGGCCCCCGGACAGGGTCACGAGCAGTACTTC. Translation: CASSFQAPGQGHEQYF.